The present T cell receptor beta chain was sequenced within a study of OX40 agonist ivuxolimab in advanced cancers. Study as a whole: Recorded diagnoses for dose-escalation patients were hepatocellular carcinoma, melanoma, renal cell or head and neck cancer. Study-wide results and limits: CD8+ T cells averaged more expanded clones than CD4+. The CD4+ and CD8+ T cells in the blood had expanded clonally by week 6 at 0.1 to 3.0 mg/kg.

The table came from immunoSEQ multiplex PCR; TCRdb's copy has only in-frame clones and leaves some out. The repertoire holds about 57,000 clones, with 83% as singletons. The count of this clone is one. Its antigen is unidentified. V lost 3 bases, J lost 2 bases, and 3 bases stayed unmatched. This CDR3 is 15 amino acids long. The germline V gene has CDR1 MDHEN and CDR2 SYDVKM. The TCR sequence derives from an adult with an advanced solid tumor such as melanoma, head and neck, liver or kidney cancer. The V gene is TRBV28, the J gene TRBJ2-1, with 8 positions matching TRBD2. The sample in question was CD4+ or CD8+ T cells sorted from blood, obtained in a trial of the OX40 agonist ivuxolimab. The CDR3 DNA is TGTGCCAGCAGTTTCGGACTAGCCCCCTACAATGAGCAGTTCTTC. This encodes CASSFGLAPYNEQFF.